Shown below are 8 T cell receptor beta chains from a single sample sequenced in a study of blood T cell repertoires in COVID-19. Profiling relied on immunoSEQ multiplex PCR, and the TCRdb table lists in-frame clones only, not all of them. The table includes about 490,000 clones, 70% to 90% detected once. Sequencing input: peripheral blood. The receptors stem from a human donor in a cohort sampled during active COVID-19.

The J gene is TRBJ1-1, the V gene TRBV10-3; D call uncertain. V was trimmed by 1 base and J by 3 bases, leaving 15 bases between them. This CDR3 contains 16 residues. From germline, CDR1 is ENHRY and CDR2 SYGVKD. The CDR3 nucleotides are TGTGCCATCAGTGAGTACCTACAAGGTCAGGACACTGAAGCTTTCTTT. Its protein is CAISEYLQGQDTEAFF.

V usage is TRBV30 and J usage is TRBJ1-1, with 8 bases identical to TRBD1. Germline trimming cut 4 bases from V and 6 bases from J; bases unmatched to any gene: 13. The germline CDR1 and CDR2 sequences are GTSNPN and SVGIG (reference sequence). This CDR3 region has 15 residues. DNA of the CDR3: TGTGCCTGGATTTTAGGGGACAGGCCGGTAGCTGAAGCTTTCTTT. This translates into CAWILGDRPVAEAFF.

Comment on this clone: Other nucleotide sequences in the sample specify the same CDR3. The chain uses TRBV7-9 and TRBJ2-5; unclear D gene. The CDR3 covers 10 residues. The V and J ends lost 8 bases and 4 bases respectively, with 5 bases between them. Germline CDR1 and CDR2: SEHNR and FQNEAQ (reference sequence). The CDR3 spells CASSSETQYF. The CDR3, as DNA: TGTGCCAGCTCCTCAGAGACCCAGTACTTC. The complete variable domain, with remaining parts taken from reference TRBV7-9 and TRBJ2-5, reads DTGVSQNPRHKITKRGQNVTFRCDPISEHNRLYWYRQTLGQGPEFLTYFQNEAQLEKSRLLSDRFSAERPKGSFSTLEIQRTEQGDSAMYLCASSSETQYFGPGTRLLVL.

This rearrangement joins TRBV19 to TRBJ2-3; D gene ambiguous. The V and J ends lost 3 bases and 6 bases respectively, with 7 bases between them. Germline V lookup: CDR1 LNHDA, CDR2 SQIVND (reference sequence). The CDR3 is made up of 12 amino acids. The CDR3 coding sequence is TGTGCCAGTAGTATGGCAACCGATACGCAGTATTTT. It specifies CASSMATDTQYF.

The chain carries TRBV6-6 and TRBJ1-4; D uncertain. The V end lost 5 bases, the J end lost 1 base, and 14 bases lay between the germline ends. This CDR3 comprises 16 residues. Per the germline V gene, CDR1 is MNHNY and CDR2 is SVGAGI (reference sequence). The CDR3 region has the DNA TGTGCCAGCAGTCGGGTCCTTGGGCGAACTAATGAAAAACTGTTTTTT. Translating it yields CASSRVLGRTNEKLFF.

V usage is TRBV28 and J usage is TRBJ1-1, with TRBD1 matching 9 bases. Per germline, CDR1 MDHEN and CDR2 SYDVKM. V gave up 3 bases and J gave up 10 bases; unmatched junction bases: 12. The CDR3 is 15 residues long. CDR3 DNA: TGTGCCAGCAGTTTTTGGGACAGGGCAACCTCGGCAGCTTTCTTT. Translation gives CASSFWDRATSAAFF.

The chain is built from TRBV30 and TRBJ2-1; 7 bases map to TRBD2. Losses at the gene ends were 8 bases for V and 9 bases for J; bases not matched to a gene: 16. CDR1 is GTSNPN, CDR2 SVGIG, per germline (reference sequence). The CDR3 totals 14 residues. Here the CDR3 DNA reads TGTGCCCTTGGGAGGGCTACTAGCGTCACTGAGCAGTTCTTC. As protein: CALGRATSVTEQFF.

This sequence joins TRBV14 and TRBJ2-7, with 9 positions matching TRBD1. Germline trimming cut 3 bases from V and 0 bases from J; bases unmatched to any gene: 3. Germline V gives CDR1 SGHDN, CDR2 FVKESK. CDR3 length: 15 amino acids. The CDR3 DNA is TGTGCCAGCAGCCACGGGACAGGGAGCTCCTACGAGCAGTACTTC. This translates into CASSHGTGSSYEQYF.